These 15 T cell receptor beta chains came from one sample sequenced in a study of T cell responses to AZD1222 COVID-19 vaccine. Libraries were prepared by immunoSEQ multiplex PCR; TCRdb keeps only in-frame clonotypes and omits some of them. Here the sample spans 150,000 or so clones, around nine tenths being singletons. The source was peripheral blood, collected on day 0 of AZD1222 vaccination. The origin of the receptors is an adult in good health.

The chain combines TRBV6-5 with TRBJ1-5; no clear D gene. CDR1 and CDR2 (germline): MNHEY, SVGAGI. V lost 6 bases, J lost 10 bases, and 16 bases lay in between. The CDR3 contains 13 residues. CDR3 nucleotide sequence: TGTGCCAGCAGGACTGACCTTCGATCACCCCAGCATTTT. Protein: CASRTDLRSPQHF.

The chain uses TRBV6-5 and TRBJ2-5; D is possibly TRBD1 (6 bases). Germline loops: CDR1 MNHEY, CDR2 SVGAGI. CDR3 length equals 15 residues. With 6 bases removed from V and 2 bases from J, the gap between germline ends came to 16 bases. The CDR3 sequence is CASRRTGTHQETQYF. CDR3 nucleotide sequence: TGTGCCAGCAGGCGAACCGGGACACATCAAGAGACCCAGTACTTC.

The CDR3 loop is CASSVGGHIYGYTF. The CDR3 DNA is TGTGCCAGCAGCGTAGGGGGACACATCTATGGCTACACCTTC. This sequence joins TRBV9 and TRBJ1-2, with a weak D call TRBD1 (6 bases). CDR3 length: 14 residues. The V end was cut by 0 bases, the J end by 4 bases, with 10 bases between. CDR1 and CDR2 (germline): SGDLS, YYNGEE.

This clone was counted a single time. CDR3 sequence reads: CSVEDPVASGGHSTDTQYF. In DNA form, the CDR3 reads TGCAGCGTTGAAGATCCCGTGGCTAGCGGGGGACATAGCACAGATACGCAGTATTTT. The chain has TRBV29-1 and TRBJ2-3; 10 bases fit TRBD2. Unmatched junction bases numbered 12, after V lost 0 bases and J lost 0 bases. CDR3 length: 19 amino acids. Germline V gene data show CDR1 as SQVTM and CDR2 as ANQGSEA.

The chain couples TRBV19 to TRBJ2-7; 7 nucleotides agree with TRBD1. The CDR3 loop spans 16 amino acids. Looked up from germline, CDR1 is LNHDA and CDR2 is SQIVND (reference sequence). The V and J ends lost 3 bases and 3 bases, in that order; junction bases with no gene match: 11. In DNA form, the CDR3 reads TGTGCCAGTAGTATGAGTGTCGGACAGGAAAGCTACGAGCAGTACTTC. Encoded protein: CASSMSVGQESYEQYF.

The rearrangement links TRBV7-2 to TRBJ2-7; 9 bases fit TRBD1. V gave up 7 bases and J gave up 3 bases; unmatched junction bases: 7. The CDR3 is 14 amino acids. Germline CDR1 is SGHTA and CDR2 is FQGNSA. The CDR3 sequence: CASNNGQGHYEQYF. The CDR3 nucleotides are TGTGCCAGCAACAACGGACAGGGGCACTACGAGCAGTACTTC.

The gene calls are TRBV2 and TRBJ2-7, with TRBD2 matching over 11 bases. Germline values: CDR1 SNHLY, CDR2 FYNNEI. Trimming took 2 bases from V and 4 from J; bases not matched to a gene: 16. The CDR3 extends over 19 amino acids. As DNA, the CDR3 is TGTGCCAGCAGTGAAATAGGAAGGGTCACTAGCGGGGGTTTATACGAGCAGTACTTC. It translates to CASSEIGRVTSGGLYEQYF.

CDR3 protein: CATSDFWQGEETQYF. In DNA, the CDR3 is TGTGCCACCAGTGATTTTTGGCAAGGCGAAGAGACCCAGTACTTC. The chain couples TRBV24-1 to TRBJ2-5; D ambiguous. This CDR3 region has 15 residues. V was pared by 1 base and J by 3 bases, with 11 bases between. Germline V gene sequence: CDR1 KGHDR, CDR2 SFDVKD.

This chain links TRBV18 with TRBJ1-6; unclear D gene. The CDR3 is 15 amino acids. V lost 2 bases and J 10 bases, leaving 15 bases between the germline ends. Looked up from germline, CDR1 is KGHSH and CDR2 is LQKENI. The CDR3 nucleotides read TGTGCCAGCTCACCAAGTGAATTAGGGTACTCACCCCTCCACTTT. This codes for CASSPSELGYSPLHF.

The V gene is TRBV10-3, the J gene TRBJ1-1, with D perhaps matching TRBD1 (5 bases). The CDR3 contains 17 residues. V was cut by 0 bases and J by 4 bases, with 18 bases left in between. Looked up from germline, CDR1 is ENHRY and CDR2 is SYGVKD. The CDR3 DNA reads as TGTGCCATCAGTGAGTCACCGGGGGTGGGAGGAGGCACTGAAGCTTTCTTT. Translation: CAISESPGVGGGTEAFF.

CDR3 in amino acids: CARTTGPYEQYF. In DNA, the CDR3 is TGCGCCAGGACCACGGGCCCGTACGAGCAGTACTTC. The chain couples TRBV10-1 to TRBJ2-7, with unresolved D. Per germline, CDR1 WNHNN and CDR2 SYGVQD (reference sequence). V was trimmed by 9 bases and J by 4 bases, leaving 13 bases between them. The CDR3 sequence is 12 residues long.

The chain recombines TRBV5-1 with TRBJ2-3, with TRBD1 matching over 10 bases. Unmatched junction bases numbered 8, after V lost 7 bases and J lost 9 bases. Germline V gene lookup returns CDR1 SGHRS and CDR2 YFSETQ. The CDR3 contains 13 residues. CDR3 DNA sequence: TGCGCCAGCGGACCGGGACAGGGGATGACGCAGTATTTT. This encodes CASGPGQGMTQYF.

The chain links TRBV2 to TRBJ2-4, with TRBD1 identical over 7 bases. This CDR3 is built from 14 residues. The junction had 4 bases not matched to a gene; V was cut back by 8 bases and J by 0 bases. Germline assignment: CDR1 SNHLY and CDR2 FYNNEI. DNA of the CDR3: TGTGCCAGCGACAGGGAATTAGCCAAAAACATTCAGTACTTC. Amino acid sequence: CASDRELAKNIQYF. Drawing the rest from reference TRBV2 and TRBJ2-4, the complete variable domain is EPEVTQTPSHQVTQMGQEVILRCVPISNHLYFYWYRQILGQKVEFLVSFYNNEISEKSEIFDDQFSVERPDGSNFTLKIRSTKLEDSAMYFCASDRELAKNIQYFGAGTRLSVL.

The rearrangement joins TRBV10-2 to TRBJ1-5; TRBD1 matches at 7 bases. From germline, CDR1 is WSHSY and CDR2 SAAADI. The CDR3 has 15 amino acids. V shed 5 bases and J 7 bases; nucleotides not matched to a gene: 11. The CDR3 nucleotides are TGCGCCAGCAGTAATGACAGGGCGCGGGGGCAGCCCCAGCATTTT. It encodes CASSNDRARGQPQHF.

The chain links TRBV19 to TRBJ1-4; unclear D gene. Germline V gene data show CDR1 as LNHDA and CDR2 as SQIVND (reference sequence). V shed 6 bases and J shed 8 bases, with 13 bases lying between them. This CDR3 contains 13 residues. The DNA for the CDR3 is TGTGCCAGTAGGGCGGGGATCCGGGAAAAACTGTTTTTT. It specifies CASRAGIREKLFF.